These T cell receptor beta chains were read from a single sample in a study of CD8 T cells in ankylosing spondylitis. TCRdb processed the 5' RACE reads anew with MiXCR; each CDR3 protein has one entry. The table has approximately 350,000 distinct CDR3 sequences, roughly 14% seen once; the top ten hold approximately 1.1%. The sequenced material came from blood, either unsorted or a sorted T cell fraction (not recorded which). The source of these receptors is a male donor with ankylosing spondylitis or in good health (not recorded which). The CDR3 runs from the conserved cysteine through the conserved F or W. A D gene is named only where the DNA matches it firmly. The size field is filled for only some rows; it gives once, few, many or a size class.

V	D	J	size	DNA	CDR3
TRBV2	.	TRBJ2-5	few	TGTGCCAGCAGGGGCGTGGGGGAGACCCAGTACTTC	CASRGVGETQYF
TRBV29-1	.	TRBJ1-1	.	TGCAGCGGGTGCCGGGACAAAAACACTGAAGCTTTCTTT	CSGCRDKNTEAFF
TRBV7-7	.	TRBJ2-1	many	TGTGCCAGCAGCTCCACTACTCGTAATGAGCAGTTCTTC	CASSSTTRNEQFF
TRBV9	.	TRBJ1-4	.	TGTGCCAGCAGCGTATTCTCCGGGGGCGGTGTAAAACTGTTTTTT	CASSVFSGGGVKLFF
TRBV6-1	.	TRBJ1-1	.	TGTGCCAGCAGTGAAGTCCGAGCGAACACTGAAGCTTTCTTT	CASSEVRANTEAFF
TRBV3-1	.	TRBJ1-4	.	TGTGCCAGCAGCCAAGTACAGGGTGGCGAAAAACTGTTTTTT	CASSQVQGGEKLFF
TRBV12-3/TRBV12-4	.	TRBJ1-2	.	TGTGCCAGCAGCATCCCGGGACAAGACTATGGCTACACCTTC	CASSIPGQDYGYTF
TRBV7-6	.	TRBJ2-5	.	TGTGCCAGCAGCTTAGGGGTAGGGTTCAAGACCCAGTACTTC	CASSLGVGFKTQYF
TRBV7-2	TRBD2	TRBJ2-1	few	TGTGCCAGCAGCCAGAGCGGGAGCGGGTACAATGAGCAGTTCTTC	CASSQSGSGYNEQFF
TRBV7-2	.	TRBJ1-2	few	TGTGCCAGCACCTTCACCGGGACTGAGAATAACTATGGCTACACCTTC	CASTFTGTENNYGYTF
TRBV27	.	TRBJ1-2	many	TGTGCCAGCAGTTTTAGGGGGAACTATGGCTACACCTTC	CASSFRGNYGYTF
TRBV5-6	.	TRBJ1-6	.	TGTGCCAGCAGCTTATACGGGTCCAACTCCTATAATTCACCCCTCCACTTT	CASSLYGSNSYNSPLHF
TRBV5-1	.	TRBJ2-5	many	TGCGCCAGCAGCTTGGGGTCAGGGGAGACCCAGTACTTC	CASSLGSGETQYF
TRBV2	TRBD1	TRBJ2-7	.	TGTGCCAGCAGTGTCAACAGGGGGAGCAACGAGCAGTACTTC	CASSVNRGSNEQYF
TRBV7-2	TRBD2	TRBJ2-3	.	TGTGCCAGCAGCGAAAGGGCGGGGGACCCCGCGGATACGCAGTATTTT	CASSERAGDPADTQYF
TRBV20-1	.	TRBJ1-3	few	TGCAGTGCCCTCTTGGCAGGGTCCGGAAACACCATATATTTT	CSALLAGSGNTIYF
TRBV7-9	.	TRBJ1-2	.	TGTGCCAGCAGCCCCAGGGTTTCGGATTATGGCTACACCTTC	CASSPRVSDYGYTF
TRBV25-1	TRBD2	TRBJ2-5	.	TGTGCCAGCAGTGATTGGTTAGCGGGCCAAGAGACCCAGTACTTC	CASSDWLAGQETQYF
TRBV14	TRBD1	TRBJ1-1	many	TGTGCCAGCAGCCCCCCTGGGTTGGCAGGGGGATTGACTGAAGCTTTCTTT	CASSPPGLAGGLTEAFF
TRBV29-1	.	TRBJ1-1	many	TGCAGCGTTGAAGGCGGAGCAGAGTTCAAGAACACTGAAGCTTTCTTT	CSVEGGAEFKNTEAFF
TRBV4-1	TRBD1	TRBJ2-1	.	TGCGCCAGCAGCCAAGGTCCGAGACAGGGGGCCCTACGAAAGCAGTTCTTC	CASSQGPRQGALRKQFF
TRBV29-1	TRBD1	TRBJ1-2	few	TGCAGCGGATACAGGGGCTCCTATGGCTACACCTTC	CSGYRGSYGYTF
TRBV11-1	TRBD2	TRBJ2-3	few	TGTGCCAGCAGCTCCTGGCTGCTTAGCGGGGGGAGCACAGATACGCAGTATTTT	CASSSWLLSGGSTDTQYF
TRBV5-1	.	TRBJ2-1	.	TGCGCCAGCAGCTCCGGTGTGGGGGCCGGATACAATGAGCAGTTCTTC	CASSSGVGAGYNEQFF
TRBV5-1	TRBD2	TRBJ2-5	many	TGCGCCAGCAGGTCCGGGACTAGCGAAAAGACCCAGTACTTC	CASRSGTSEKTQYF
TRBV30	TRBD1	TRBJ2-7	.	TGTGCCTGCGGGACAGGGGTTCGGGAGCAGTACTTC	CACGTGVREQYF
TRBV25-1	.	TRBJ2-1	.	TGTGCCAGCAAAAGCCTTAATGAGCAGTTCTTC	CASKSLNEQFF
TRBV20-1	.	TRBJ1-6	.	TGCAGTGCTAGTTATCCCGGGGGGTCACCCCTCCACTTT	CSASYPGGSPLHF
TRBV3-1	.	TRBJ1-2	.	TGTGCCAGCAGTCAACAGTCAGGGTACTATGGCTACACCTTC	CASSQQSGYYGYTF
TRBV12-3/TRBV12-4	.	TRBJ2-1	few	TGTGCCAGCAGTTTGGCGGGACTTTTCCTTGAGCAGTTCTTC	CASSLAGLFLEQFF
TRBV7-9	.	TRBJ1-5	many	TGTGCCAGCAGCCCCCGGGCTGGGGATAGCAATCAGCCCCAGCATTTT	CASSPRAGDSNQPQHF
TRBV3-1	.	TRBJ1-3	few	TGTGCCAGCAGCCAAGACGCGGGCAGGTCGCTCGGAAACACCATATATTTT	CASSQDAGRSLGNTIYF
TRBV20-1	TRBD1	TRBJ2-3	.	TGCAGTGCCAGGGGCAGGGGGCAGCCCACAGATACGCAGTATTTT	CSARGRGQPTDTQYF
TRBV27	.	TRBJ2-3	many	TGTGCCAGCAGGCCCCTCACAAGCACAGATACGCAGTATTTT	CASRPLTSTDTQYF
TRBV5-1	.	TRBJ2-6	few	TGCGCCAGCAGCACAGCTACCTCTGGGGCCAACGTCCTGACTTTC	CASSTATSGANVLTF
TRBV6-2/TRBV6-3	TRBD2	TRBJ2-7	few	TGTGCCAGCAGTCCCCTAGCGGGAGTACCCCACGAGCAGTACTTC	CASSPLAGVPHEQYF
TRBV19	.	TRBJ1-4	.	TGTGCCAGTAGTCCAAGGACAGCTTCAACTAATGAAAAACTGTTTTTT	CASSPRTASTNEKLFF
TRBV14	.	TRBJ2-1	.	TGTGCCAGCAGCCCCCACTCGAGCGGGCAGTTCTTC	CASSPHSSGQFF
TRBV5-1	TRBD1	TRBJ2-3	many	TGCGCCAGCAGCTTGGGACAGGGCATCGCGTCTAGCACAGATACGCAGTATTTT	CASSLGQGIASSTDTQYF
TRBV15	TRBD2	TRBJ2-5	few	TGTGCCACCAGCAGCCACCCCCTAGCGGGGGCGGTTCAAGAGACCCAGTACTTC	CATSSHPLAGAVQETQYF
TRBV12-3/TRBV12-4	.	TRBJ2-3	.	TGTGCCAGCAGTTATTCCTTGGATACGCAGTATTTT	CASSYSLDTQYF